One sample yielded the 8 T cell receptor beta chains listed below, sequenced in a study of blood T cell repertoires in COVID-19. Some clones are missing from TCRdb's copy, which holds only in-frame ones; the method was immunoSEQ multiplex PCR. The sample includes just over 150,000 clones, under 90% seen only once; the top ten take 0.5% to 0.65%. Specimen: peripheral blood. The source of these receptors is a man between 60 and 70 years old with acute or convalescent COVID-19.

The chain has TRBV19 and TRBJ2-7, with 9 bases identical to TRBD1. V dropped 6 bases and J dropped 6; count of bases not matched to a gene: 9. Germline V CDR1 and CDR2: LNHDA, SQIVND (reference sequence). CDR3 length equals 14 residues. The CDR3 DNA sequence: TGTGCCAGTAGCAACGACAGGGGGAGTTTCGAGCAGTACTTC. Encoded protein: CASSNDRGSFEQYF.

The genes are TRBV11-2 and TRBJ2-1; TRBD2 matches at 14 bases. CDR1 SGHAT and CDR2 FQNNGV come from the germline V gene. J was trimmed by 10 bases and V by 3 bases; bases with no gene match: 2. This CDR3 spans 14 amino acids. The CDR3 bases are TGTGCCAGCAGCTTGACTAGCGGGGGGGCCGAGCAGTTCTTC. Residues: CASSLTSGGAEQFF.

The chain combines TRBV6-6 with TRBJ1-6; TRBD1 is a possible D gene (6 bases). The ends were cut back, 8 bases at V and 7 bases at J, with 15 bases in the middle. Germline CDR1 MNHNY, CDR2 SVGAGI (reference sequence). The CDR3 spans 14 residues. Written as DNA, the CDR3 is TGTGCCAGCGAATACGCGAGGGGGAATTCACCCCTCCACTTT. Protein sequence: CASEYARGNSPLHF.

The rearrangement joins TRBV6-2 or TRBV6-3 to TRBJ2-7; 13 bases match TRBD2. V trimming: 2 bases; J trimming: 3 bases; junction bases outside the gene matches: 1. Germline loops: CDR1 MNHEY, CDR2 SVGEGT. The CDR3 loop spans 15 amino acids. DNA for the CDR3: TGTGCCAGCAGTTACGGGACTAGCGGGATCTACGAGCAGTACTTC. Its translation: CASSYGTSGIYEQYF.

This chain uses TRBV5-5 with TRBJ2-7; 11 bases align to TRBD2. The CDR3 has 15 amino acids. Germline V CDR1 and CDR2: SGHKS, YYEKEE (reference sequence). V gave up 5 bases and J gave up 0 bases; unmatched junction bases: 4. CDR3 protein: CASRLAGGSSYEQYF. For the CDR3, the DNA is TGTGCCAGCAGGTTAGCGGGAGGGAGCTCCTACGAGCAGTACTTC.

This chain uses TRBV29-1 with TRBJ2-1; 9 bases fit TRBD2. Germline V CDR1 and CDR2: SQVTM, ANQGSEA. The CDR3 loop spans 14 amino acids. The trim removed 4 bases at V and 4 bases at J, leaving 5 bases unmatched. CDR3: CSVGTSAGYNEQFF. DNA for the CDR3: TGCAGCGTTGGGACTAGCGCTGGGTACAATGAGCAGTTCTTC.

The chain joins TRBV7-6 to TRBJ2-2, with 8 bases that match TRBD1. Trimming took 6 bases from V and 4 from J; bases not matched to a gene: 1. Germline V lookup: CDR1 SGHVS, CDR2 FNYEAQ. This CDR3 spans 13 amino acids. CDR3 amino acids: CASRTGATGELFF. CDR3 nucleotide sequence: TGTGCCAGCAGGACAGGGGCCACCGGGGAGCTGTTTTTT.

The chain combines TRBV6-5 with TRBJ1-3; the D gene is possibly TRBD1 (5 bases). Per germline, CDR1 MNHEY and CDR2 SVGAGI. Trimming removed 7 bases from V and 0 bases from J, with 7 bases in between. The CDR3 contains 13 residues. The CDR3 DNA sequence: TGTGCCAGCAAGGGGAACTCTGGAAACACCATATATTTT. Translation: CASKGNSGNTIYF.